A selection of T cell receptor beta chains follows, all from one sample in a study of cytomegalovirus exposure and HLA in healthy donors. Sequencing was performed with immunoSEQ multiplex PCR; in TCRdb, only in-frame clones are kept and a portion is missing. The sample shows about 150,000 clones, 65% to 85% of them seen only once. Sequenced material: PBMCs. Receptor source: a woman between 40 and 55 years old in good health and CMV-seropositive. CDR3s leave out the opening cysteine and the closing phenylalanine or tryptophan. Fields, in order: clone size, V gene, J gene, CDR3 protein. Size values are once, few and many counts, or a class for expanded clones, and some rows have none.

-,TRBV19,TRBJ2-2,ASRTTGGVGELF
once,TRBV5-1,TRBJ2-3,ASMASLAGGYTQY
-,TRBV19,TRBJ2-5,ASSTATLGWQETQY
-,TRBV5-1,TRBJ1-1,ASSLVAGPGGTEAF
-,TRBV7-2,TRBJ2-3,ASSQRLAGGADTQY
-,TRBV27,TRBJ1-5,ASRDRWLNQPQH
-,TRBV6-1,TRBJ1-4,ASSEGQGRLMELF
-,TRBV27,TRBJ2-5,ASSPGQGLVETQY
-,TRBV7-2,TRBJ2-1,ASSRTSGKYNEQF
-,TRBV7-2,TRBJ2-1,ASSLGLALSSYNEQF
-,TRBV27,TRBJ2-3,ASSFSKRDTQY
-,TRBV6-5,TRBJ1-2,ASSTDRGLNYGYT
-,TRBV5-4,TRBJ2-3,ASSRTSGKDTDTQY
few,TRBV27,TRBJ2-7,ASSSPSSAQSSYEQY
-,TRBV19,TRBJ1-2,ASSISRTNYGYT
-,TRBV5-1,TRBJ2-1,ASSLASSGRNEQF
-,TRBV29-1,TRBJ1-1,SVAHGNTEAF
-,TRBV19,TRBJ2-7,ASSPQGRGSYEQY
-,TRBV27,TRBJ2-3,ASSLGLRVGDTQY
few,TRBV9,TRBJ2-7,ASSVDPAGRPYEQY
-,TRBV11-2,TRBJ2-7,ASSRSGLAGYEQY
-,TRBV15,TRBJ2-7,ATSRGSGEAYEQY
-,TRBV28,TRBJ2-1,ASSSHSNGEQF
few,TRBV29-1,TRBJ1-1,SVEPVRGNTEAF
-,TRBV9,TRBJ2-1,ASSALQGARNEQF
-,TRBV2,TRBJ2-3,ASSEALAGVPPSTDTQY